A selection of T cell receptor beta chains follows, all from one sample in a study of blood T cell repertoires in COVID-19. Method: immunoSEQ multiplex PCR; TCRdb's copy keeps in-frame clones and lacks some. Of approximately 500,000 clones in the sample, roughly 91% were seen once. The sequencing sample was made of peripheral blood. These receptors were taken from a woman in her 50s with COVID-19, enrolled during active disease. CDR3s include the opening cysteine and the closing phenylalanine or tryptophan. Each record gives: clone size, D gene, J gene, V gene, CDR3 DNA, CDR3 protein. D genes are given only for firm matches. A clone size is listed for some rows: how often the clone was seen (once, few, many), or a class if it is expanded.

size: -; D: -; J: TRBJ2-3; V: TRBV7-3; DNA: TGTGCCAGCAGCACAGACGGGGGACTGGATACGCAGTATTTT; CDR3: CASSTDGGLDTQYF
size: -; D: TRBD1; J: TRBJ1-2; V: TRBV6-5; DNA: TGTGCCAGCAGTTACACCGACAGGGACTACACCTTC; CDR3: CASSYTDRDYTF
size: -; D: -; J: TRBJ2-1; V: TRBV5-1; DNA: TGCGCCAGCAGCTTGAATGCGGGGAGATCGGACAATGAGCAGTTCTTC; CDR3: CASSLNAGRSDNEQFF
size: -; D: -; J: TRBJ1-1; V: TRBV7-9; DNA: TGTGCCAGCAGCTCGGTGGGGAGGGCAACTGAAGCTTTCTTT; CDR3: CASSSVGRATEAFF
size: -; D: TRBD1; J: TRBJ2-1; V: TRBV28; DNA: TGTGCCAGCAGTGAGGCCGGACAGGGCAATGAGCAGTTCTTC; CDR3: CASSEAGQGNEQFF
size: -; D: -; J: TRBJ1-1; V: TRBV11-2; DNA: TGTGCCAGCAGCCCGGGGGGGTACAGGGTAAAAGCTTTCTTT; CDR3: CASSPGGYRVKAFF
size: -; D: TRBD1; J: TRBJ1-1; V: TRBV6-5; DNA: TGTGCCAGCAGTTATCTGACAGGGCGAACTTTCTTT; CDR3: CASSYLTGRTFF
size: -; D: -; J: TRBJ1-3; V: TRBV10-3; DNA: TGTGCCATCAGTGAGGGACAGCAACAGCGTAACACCATATATTTT; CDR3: CAISEGQQQRNTIYF
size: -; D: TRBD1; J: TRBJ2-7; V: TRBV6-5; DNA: TGTGCCAGCCCTCCCAACAGGGGGACCTACGAGCAGTACTTC; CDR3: CASPPNRGTYEQYF
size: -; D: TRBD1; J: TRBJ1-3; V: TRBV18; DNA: TGTGCCAGCTCACCACTTTCTGGACAGGGTTCTGGAAACACCATATATTTT; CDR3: CASSPLSGQGSGNTIYF
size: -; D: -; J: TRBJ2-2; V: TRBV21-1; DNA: TGTGCCAGCAGCAAGTTTGCGGTAGACACCGGGGAGCTGTTTTTT; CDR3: CASSKFAVDTGELFF
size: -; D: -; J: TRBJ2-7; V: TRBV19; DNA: TGTGCCAGTAGTATATTCGGGACACCCGACGAGCAGTACTTC; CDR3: CASSIFGTPDEQYF
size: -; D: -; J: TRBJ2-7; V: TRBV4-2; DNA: TGTGCCAGCAGCCAAGAGGGGGGGGCGCCGGGTTTGGAGCAGTACTTC; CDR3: CASSQEGGAPGLEQYF
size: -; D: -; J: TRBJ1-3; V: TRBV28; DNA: TGTGCCAGCAGTTCCCCCAGGACATCCTCTGGAAACACCATATATTTT; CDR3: CASSSPRTSSGNTIYF
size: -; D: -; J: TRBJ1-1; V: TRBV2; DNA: TGTGCCAGCAGTTCCAGGGGTATTACTGAAGCTTTCTTT; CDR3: CASSSRGITEAFF
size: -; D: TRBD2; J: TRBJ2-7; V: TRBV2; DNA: TGTGCCAGCAGCAGACTAGCGGGTTCCCTCGAGCAGTACTTC; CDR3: CASSRLAGSLEQYF
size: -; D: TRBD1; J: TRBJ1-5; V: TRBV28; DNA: TGTGCCAGCAGTCCCGGGACAGGGCCTAATCAGCCCCAGCATTTT; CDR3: CASSPGTGPNQPQHF
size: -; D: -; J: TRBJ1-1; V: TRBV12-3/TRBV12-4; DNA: TGTGCCAGCAGTCCTTACAGGGTATCTGAAGCTTTCTTT; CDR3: CASSPYRVSEAFF
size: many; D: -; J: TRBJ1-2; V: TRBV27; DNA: TGTGCCAGCAGTTTATCTGGATCGCCGCATTCCCTAGAAACCTCGAACTATGGCTACACCTTC; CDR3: CASSLSGSPHSLETSNYGYTF
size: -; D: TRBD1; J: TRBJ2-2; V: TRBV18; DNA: TGTGCCAGCTCACCAACAGGGGGCGCCGGCGGGGAGCTGTTTTTT; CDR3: CASSPTGGAGGELFF